The 26 T cell receptor beta chains below all came from one sample that was sequenced in a study of T cells in Graves' hyperthyroidism and ophthalmopathy. Amplification targeted TCR beta CDR3 regions from RNA transcripts. The TCR CDR3 first-round RT-PCR relied on the HTBI primer set. In TCRdb, the multiplex PCR reads were re-called with MiXCR into one record per CDR3 protein. The data show 450,000 to 650,000 distinct CDR3 sequences, less than 25% seen once. Sequenced: blood. Every receptor here comes from a man between 18 and 35 years old with Graves' hyperthyroidism.

This clonotype was observed a handful of times. The V call is TRBV6-1, the J call TRBJ1-5; D possibly corresponds to TRBD1 (5 bases). V was shortened by 4 bases and J by 6 bases, with 16 bases between the two germline ends. Germline CDR1 and CDR2: MNHNS and SASEGT. This CDR3 is built from 15 residues. The CDR3 coding sequence is TGTGCCAGCAGTGTGGCGGGGTCGGGGGGTCAGCCCCAGCATTTT. Encoded protein: CASSVAGSGGQPQHF.

The V call is TRBV20-1, the J call TRBJ2-7, with TRBD1 identical over 9 bases. Germline CDR1 reads DFQATT; CDR2 reads SNEGSKA (reference sequence). V was pared by 4 bases and J by 3 bases, with 4 bases of the junction left unmatched. CDR3 length: 13 amino acids. CDR3 in amino acids: CSANPGQGYEQYF. The CDR3 region has the DNA TGCAGTGCTAACCCGGGACAGGGCTACGAGCAGTACTTC.

This chain links TRBV18 with TRBJ2-6, with 8 nucleotides matching TRBD2. V lost 1 base, J lost 0 bases, and 5 bases stayed unmatched. CDR1 is KGHSH, CDR2 LQKENI, per germline. The CDR3 has 18 amino acids. CDR3 residues: CASSPRCGGHSGANVLTF. Here the CDR3 DNA reads TGTGCCAGCTCACCACGCTGCGGGGGGCACTCTGGGGCCAACGTCCTGACTTTC.

This clonotype was recorded at least ten times. This chain connects TRBV12-3 or TRBV12-4 to TRBJ2-2, with D uncertain. V was clipped by 6 bases and J by 5 bases, with 10 bases between them. There are 13 residues in the CDR3. CDR3 sequence (DNA): TGTGCCAGCAGCCCCCTCTCGACCGGGGAGCTGTTTTTT. As protein: CASSPLSTGELFF.

The chain uses TRBV2 and TRBJ1-2; maybe TRBD1 (6 bases). Looked up from germline, CDR1 is SNHLY and CDR2 is FYNNEI. This CDR3 region has 14 residues. V was trimmed by 6 bases and J by 7 bases, leaving 18 bases between them. CDR3 DNA: TGTGCCAGCAGCCTGACAGGCCAGGAGAGTGGCTACACCTTC. Encoded protein: CASSLTGQESGYTF.

This clonotype was found many times. The rearrangement uses TRBV6-1 and TRBJ2-7; D is unresolved. V was cut by 6 bases and J by 3 bases, with 12 bases left in between. Germline V gene data show CDR1 as MNHNS and CDR2 as SASEGT. The CDR3 contains 13 residues. The CDR3 coding sequence is TGTGCCAGCAGCGCCAGGCTGGTCTACGAGCAGTACTTC. Translating gives CASSARLVYEQYF.

This clonotype was seen at least ten times. The CDR3 region has the DNA TGTGCCAGCAGTCCCGACACACACAACTATGGCTACACCTTC. Its translation is CASSPDTHNYGYTF. The rearrangement links TRBV28 to TRBJ1-2; no reliable D call. CDR3 length: 14 residues. Trimming pared 5 bases from V and 2 bases from J, leaving 12 bases between. From germline, CDR1 is MDHEN and CDR2 SYDVKM.

This clonotype came up many times. The chain is built from TRBV7-9 and TRBJ1-2; the D gene is possibly TRBD1 (6 bases). The CDR3 extends over 12 amino acids. Trimming removed 8 bases from V and 12 bases from J, with 19 bases in between. CDR1 and CDR2 (germline): SEHNR, FQNEAQ (reference sequence). The chain's CDR3 is CASGPRGLRHTF. The CDR3 DNA sequence: TGTGCCAGCGGGCCCAGGGGTCTTCGCCACACCTTC.

This clonotype was recorded at least ten times. This chain uses TRBV6-2 or TRBV6-3 with TRBJ2-7, with 8 bases fitting TRBD2. After removal of 5 bases from V and 1 base from J, the junction contained 13 bases not matched to a gene. This CDR3 has 17 amino acids. From germline, CDR1 is MNHEY and CDR2 SVGEGT. CDR3 in DNA: TGTGCCAGCAGTCAGCTCCGGGGTAGCGGGGCGTCCTACGAGCAGTACTTC. Protein product: CASSQLRGSGASYEQYF.

This clonotype was counted ten times or more. The chain couples TRBV5-1 to TRBJ1-2, with TRBD1 matching 8 bases. The J segment lost 5 bases and the V segment lost 1 base, leaving 7 bases of the junction unmatched. The CDR3 loop spans 15 amino acids. Per the germline V gene, CDR1 is SGHRS and CDR2 is YFSETQ. The CDR3 here is CASSLPDRAGYGYTF. The CDR3 nucleotides read TGCGCCAGCAGCTTGCCGGACAGGGCAGGATATGGCTACACCTTC.

This clonotype appeared many times. The chain combines TRBV9 with TRBJ1-2; D is unresolved. CDR3 length equals 13 residues. Looked up from germline, CDR1 is SGDLS and CDR2 is YYNGEE. Trimming shortened V by 3 bases and J by 3 bases, and 9 bases separated the two germline ends. The CDR3 loop reads CASSDRYDYGYTF. The CDR3 DNA reads TGTGCCAGCAGCGACAGATACGACTATGGCTACACCTTC.

CDR3 DNA sequence: TGTGCGATTGCAAAGGGCAACTCTGGGGCCAACGTCCTGACTTTC. This translates into CAIAKGNSGANVLTF. The chain links TRBV10-3 to TRBJ2-6, with unresolved D. Germline V gives CDR1 ENHRY, CDR2 SYGVKD. The CDR3 spans 15 residues.

This clonotype was detected a few times. This chain uses TRBV11-2 with TRBJ2-7; 7 bases fit TRBD1. CDR1 is SGHAT and CDR2 is FQNNGV in the germline V gene. V was clipped by 0 bases and J by 1 base; unmatched bases: 6. The CDR3 totals 16 residues. The DNA of the CDR3 is TGTGCCAGCAGCTTAGACTTCAGGGGGTCATCCTACGAGCAGTACTTC. Translation gives CASSLDFRGSSYEQYF.

This clonotype was found many times. This chain joins TRBV24-1 and TRBJ2-7; the D is unclear. Germline-derived CDR1 and CDR2 are KGHDR and SFDVKD. Trimming cost V 3 bases and J 4 bases, with 6 bases left between them. This CDR3 contains 12 residues. The CDR3 sequence is CATSDVNYEQYF. The DNA for the CDR3 is TGTGCCACCAGTGATGTTAATTACGAGCAGTACTTC.

In this sample, this clonotype turned up a few times. Sequence at one end of the junction differs from germline and may be a read error. J is TRBJ2-1 and V is TRBV11-2, with 9 bases that match TRBD2. Germline V CDR1 and CDR2: SGHAT, FQNNGV. The CDR3 is 17 amino acids. DNA of the CDR3: TGTGCCAGCAGCTTAGGGGGTAGCGGGGGCGGGATATTTGAGAAGTTCTTC. This sequence encodes CASSLGGSGGGIFEKFF.

This clonotype was observed many times. This sequence joins TRBV28 and TRBJ1-5; no definite D call. The length of the CDR3 is 15 residues. V lost 0 bases and J lost 4, with 10 bases in between. Germline-derived CDR1 and CDR2 are MDHEN and SYDVKM. The CDR3 sequence is CASSLWQSWNQPQHF. The CDR3 DNA reads TGTGCCAGCAGTTTATGGCAGTCTTGGAATCAGCCCCAGCATTTT. The whole variable domain, remainder taken from reference TRBV28 and TRBJ1-5, is DVKVTQSSRYLVKRTGEKVFLECVQDMDHENMFWYRQDPGLGLRLIYFSYDVKMKEKGDIPEGYSVSREKKERFSLILESASTNQTSMYLCASSLWQSWNQPQHFGDGTRLSIL.

This clonotype was counted only a few times. The rearrangement joins TRBV5-1 to TRBJ1-6; D is unresolved. The CDR3 totals 21 residues. Germline loops: CDR1 SGHRS, CDR2 YFSETQ. V was pared by 5 bases and J by 1 base, with 28 bases between. This CDR3 reads CASRTIGPKLPLESYNSPLHF. CDR3 DNA sequence: TGCGCCAGCAGGACCATCGGACCTAAACTCCCTCTAGAATCCTATAATTCACCCCTCCACTTT. Full variable domain (remainder filled in from reference TRBV5-1 and TRBJ1-6): KAGVTQTPRYLIKTRGQQVTLSCSPISGHRSVSWYQQTPGQGLQFLFEYFSETQRNKGNFPGRFSGRQFSNSRSEMNVSTLELGDSALYLCASRTIGPKLPLESYNSPLHFGNGTRLTVT.

This clonotype showed up many times. The chain employs TRBV6-1 and TRBJ1-1; TRBD1 might be the D (5 bases). The ends were cut back, 2 bases at V and 3 bases at J, with 10 bases in the middle. Germline CDR1 reads MNHNS; CDR2 reads SASEGT. CDR3 length: 14 residues. The CDR3 DNA is TGTGCCAGCAGTGAAACAGGTTCTCACACTGAAGCTTTCTTT. Its protein product is CASSETGSHTEAFF.

The chain links TRBV12-3 or TRBV12-4 to TRBJ2-7; 7 bases line up with TRBD1. J was trimmed by 4 bases and V by 5 bases; bases with no gene match: 5. The CDR3 consists of 13 residues. CDR3 in amino acids: CASSAATGYEQYF. The DNA for the CDR3 is TGTGCCAGCAGTGCCGCGACAGGGTACGAGCAGTACTTC.

This sequence joins TRBV11-2 and TRBJ2-7; 15 positions match TRBD2. The CDR3 length is 17 residues. V shed 1 base, J shed 7 bases, and the junction held 8 bases outside the gene matches. Per germline, CDR1 SGHAT and CDR2 FQNNGV. The CDR3 protein is CASSLVLGLAGGGEQYF. The CDR3 DNA reads TGTGCCAGCAGCTTAGTATTGGGACTAGCGGGAGGCGGGGAGCAGTACTTC.

This clonotype showed up many times. This rearrangement joins TRBV30 to TRBJ2-5, with D possibly being TRBD2 (7 bases). This CDR3 has 15 amino acids. V was trimmed by 0 bases and J by 1 base, leaving 12 bases between them. In germline, CDR1 is GTSNPN, CDR2 SVGIG (reference sequence). CDR3 nucleotide sequence: TGTGCCTGGAGTGTAAAGGGGGGGACCCAAGAGACCCAGTACTTC. It yields the protein CAWSVKGGTQETQYF.

This rearrangement joins TRBV29-1 to TRBJ1-1, with 8 bases aligning to TRBD1. The CDR3 sequence is 11 residues long. The trim removed 6 bases at V and 11 bases at J, leaving 8 bases unmatched. The V gene's germline CDR1 is SQVTM and CDR2 ANQGSEA. The CDR3 sequence: CSVKGQGEAFF. Written as DNA, the CDR3 is TGCAGCGTCAAAGGACAGGGTGAGGCTTTCTTT.

The chain uses TRBV13 and TRBJ2-2; 8 bases are shared with TRBD1. The ends lost 8 bases at V and 8 bases at J; junction bases unmatched: 13. The germline gives CDR1 PRHDT, CDR2 FYEKMQ (reference sequence). This CDR3 spans 15 amino acids. In nucleotides, the CDR3 is TGTGCCAGCGTATTCGGACAGGGCACTTCAGGGGAGCTGTTTTTT. This gives the protein CASVFGQGTSGELFF. Filled out from reference TRBV13 and TRBJ2-2, the complete variable domain reads AAGVIQSPRHLIKEKRETATLKCYPIPRHDTVYWYQQGPGQDPQFLISFYEKMQSDKGSIPDRFSAQQFSDYHSELNMSSLELGDSALYFCASVFGQGTSGELFFGEGSRLTVL.

This clonotype was recorded at least ten times. The chain combines TRBV29-1 with TRBJ2-7, with a weak D call TRBD1 (5 bases). Per the germline V gene, CDR1 is SQVTM and CDR2 is ANQGSEA. The CDR3 length is 12 residues. The ends were cut back, 1 base at V and 4 bases at J, with 8 bases in the middle. For the CDR3, the DNA is TGCAGCGTTGAAGGGGGCAGGTACGAGCAGTACTTC. Translating gives CSVEGGRYEQYF.

This clonotype has just a few counts. The genes are TRBV5-1 and TRBJ2-2; D possibly uses TRBD1 or TRBD2 (6 bases each). V lost 0 bases and J lost 3, with 12 bases in between. This CDR3 region has 16 residues. Germline V gene lookup returns CDR1 SGHRS and CDR2 YFSETQ. The DNA for the CDR3 is TGCGCCAGCAGCTTGGCAGGAGGGGGATACACCGGGGAGCTGTTTTTT. Translation gives CASSLAGGGYTGELFF.

As for this clonotype: A much bigger clone sits one base away, suggesting this may be a read error. The chain recombines TRBV7-6 with TRBJ2-7; 7 bases match TRBD1. The CDR3 runs to 17 residues. From germline, CDR1 is SGHVS and CDR2 FNYEAQ. V trimming: 2 bases; J trimming: 2 bases; junction bases outside the gene matches: 12. The CDR3 reads CASSLSPDGTATYEQYF. DNA for the CDR3: TGTGCCAGCAGCTTATCGCCGGATGGGACAGCTACCTACGAGCAGTACTTC.